The present T cell receptor (beta chain) was sequenced within a study of cytomegalovirus exposure and HLA in healthy donors (dated by TCRdb to about 2017). Turning to the overall study: An earlier analysis of under 600 of the donors reported 276 Gb of sequence data and roughly 110 million unique TCR beta sequences from some 180 million T cells. About 280 gigabases of sequencing data and around 85 million unique TCR sequences made up an early release that covered about 640 HLA-typed donors. The genetic ancestry cluster associated with self-reported Caucasian donors included about 84% of the 398 genotyped donors. The study aimed to test whether signatures of past pathogen exposure could be identified by cataloging public T cell receptors. The study used immunosequencing to profile the T cell repertoires of 670 or so subjects and linked those repertoires to cytomegalovirus serostatus. Besides the first cohort of about 730 subjects, a separate validation cohort made up of about 120 different subjects was used. The study combined high-throughput TCR immunosequencing, statistical association of individual TCRs with disease status, and machine learning to predict cytomegalovirus infection status. A later analysis re-examined previously published TCR beta repertoires from roughly 720 donors and added high-resolution HLA genotyping to investigate patterns of TCR occurrence. Rather than using new phenotypic data, the later analysis identified candidate immune exposures from TCR beta sequences and from how often those sequences occurred across donors. An earlier analysis of a few hundred of the donors applied high-throughput TCR beta sequencing to assess whether each TCR beta V gene segment acted as functional or pseudogenic. Alongside the repertoire data, information on donor age, sex, ethnicity and CMV serostatus was compiled. A later genetic analysis used genome-wide SNP genotypes for about 60% of the roughly 700 donors, treating that subset as a discovery cohort. Every repertoire in the discovery cohort had been generated on one and the same sequencing platform. Both class I and class II loci were covered by HLA typing, at four-digit resolution. The number of typed donors differed by locus: roughly 629-640 for A, B, C, DRB1 and DQB1; 522 for DQA1; some 590 for DPA1; and around 450 for DPB1. Roughly 5 DR-DQ haplotypes were handled as single units for association and clustering, since linkage in the cohort was strong. Across under 500 genotyped donors of the cohort, an average of approximately 240,000 unique TCR beta nucleotide sequences per donor were sequenced, and approximately 17% of those sequences were non-productive.

In total, over 600 healthy bone marrow donors made up the cohort. Cohort members were all nominally healthy when sampled, although unrecorded immune exposures were likely present. The donor tested CMV seropositive, placing the donor among the 290 or so seropositive members of the cohort. Every donor gave a peripheral blood sample, and the peripheral blood mononuclear cells from that sample were used for TCR beta sequencing. The Qiagen DNeasy Blood Extraction Kit was used to extract genomic DNA from the blood cell samples. For CDR1 and CDR2, the germline V gene lists SGHVS and FNYEAQ. The germline ends are 14 bases apart after V is trimmed by 5 bases and J by 0 bases. The CDR3, cysteine through phenylalanine, is 17 amino acids long. The DNA shown is the 51-base CDR3, in frame from base 1. General conclusions and limits of the study: Because counts were too low, roughly 18 rarely observed V segments, including chromosome 9 orphons, were left out of the earlier analysis of 500 to 750 of the donors. The presence/absence analyses assumed that sequencing depth was roughly uniform across donors, and that assumption may not be true. Some IMGT-functional V segments, including TRBV6-2 and TRBV6-3, could not be distinguished by the 87-base-pair reads and were therefore excluded. This cohort had only TCR beta chains sequenced, and the lack of alpha or paired-chain data limited which features could be detected. Because HLA typing was unavailable for some donors at each locus, only the typed subset was used in association tests. In both the original and validation cohorts, the classifier was reported to diagnose cytomegalovirus status with high specificity and sensitivity. The only immune exposure information available for the cohort was CMV serostatus. In a later analysis, HLA-associated TCR beta chains showed more clonal expansion and lower generation probabilities than non-associated chains that were equally common. A later analysis found that most CMV-associated TCR beta chains appeared HLA-restricted, with HLA associations seemingly driven largely by CMV exposure. According to a later genetic analysis, donors in an Asian-associated ancestry cluster had fewer N-insertions in productive TCRs than the roughly 670-donor mean. The study gave a list of 150 to 200 TCR beta chains associated with cytomegalovirus. Broadly in line with IMGT annotations, most TCR beta V segments showed up in productive rearrangements about 87% or about 30% of the time in an earlier analysis of around 600 of the donors. While some public TCRs were present in many individuals, most TCR sequences turned up only very rarely across donors. A group of highly shared sequence variants was considered likely to be a technical artifact of the sequencing pipeline. Linkage disequilibrium might explain the correlated functional status among segregating V segments, but an unknown experimental factor could not be excluded. In vitro tests confirmed that a few of the cytomegalovirus-associated TCR beta chains recognize cytomegalovirus antigens. A further reported finding was that TCR beta sequences accurately predicted the HLA-A and HLA-B alleles for most subjects in the first cohort. According to the authors, the approach could potentially be generalized to other disease states and immunological phenotypes. In a later analysis, several top co-occurrence clusters were reported to appear linked to parvovirus B19, influenza, CMV and Epstein-Barr virus. Strong co-occurrence of HLA alleles, especially DR and DQ, made assigning TCR associations to individual alleles difficult. According to a later analysis, TCR association rates differed among HLA loci, with DRB1 alleles showing the most associated TCRs and HLA-C alleles showing the fewest. A later genetic analysis associated a missense DCLRE1C variant with V-gene and J-gene trimming of TCR beta chains, and an independent cohort replicated the association. Specific HLA alleles were associated with 18,000 or so TCR beta sequences at a false discovery rate of 0.05 in a later analysis.

The method behind the library was the immunoSEQ multiplex PCR assay. A mixture of 60 forward primers for TCR Vbeta segments and 13 reverse primers for TCR Jbeta segments was used in the multiplex PCR. The CDR3 region of rearranged TCR beta genes was amplified from genomic DNA by a multiplex PCR assay. The Illumina HiSeq System was used to sequence the amplified TCR beta libraries as 87-base-pair reads. As for the authors' bioinformatics: A later analysis tallied 70 million to 100 million unique TCR beta chains across the 700 or so repertoires, and about 12 million of those chains were shared by two or more donors. Raw reads were error-corrected and collapsed into unique sequences with a nearest-neighbor algorithm that merged closely related sequences to remove PCR and sequencing errors. To assign V, D and J gene segments, CDR3 sequences were aligned to IMGT reference sequences. Each retained sequence needed at least a six-nucleotide match to both a V gene segment and a J gene segment. A rearrangement was called productive if the CDR3 had no stop codons and remained in frame with V and J, and every other rearrangement was called non-productive. CDR3 was defined according to IMGT convention as the region running from the second conserved V-encoded cysteine to the conserved J-encoded phenylalanine. The earlier analysis of about 590 of the donors excluded sequences that lacked an unambiguous match to a single V gene segment. In an earlier analysis of several hundred of the donors, V segments were called functional above 56.7% productive rearrangements and were called segregating when the between-donor standard deviation exceeded 5%. A statistical classification framework was built to diagnose cytomegalovirus status from the catalog of TCR beta chain sequences. In a later analysis, TCR nucleotide sequences were compared against IMGT/GENE-DB human TR gene sequences so that V and J genes could be assigned. Using the TCRdist pipeline, a later analysis assigned CDR3 sequences along with most-parsimonious VDJ recombination scenarios. A later analysis defined each TCR beta chain by its CDR3 amino acid sequence plus V-gene family, and excluded reads lacking a unique V-gene family. To address suspected cross-contamination and a sequencing artifact, a later analysis removed a few hundred highly shared, low-generation-probability nucleotide sequences. For each public chain, a later analysis derived a clonal expansion index from normalized ranks of inferred template counts within each repertoire. A later analysis computed generation probabilities with a VDJ recombination model fitted to out-of-frame rearrangements, and checked the results against IGoR. Hypergeometric tests were used in a later analysis to score TCR-TCR, TCR-HLA and TCR-CMV co-occurrence, with a repertoire-size bias correction applied to the TCR pairs. A later analysis estimated false discovery rates by permuting HLA or CMV assignments 20 times. In a later analysis, co-occurring TCRs were grouped using DBSCAN, and TCRdist sequence similarity was added for clustering within HLA-allele-positive subsets. For co-occurrence clustering, repertoires with fewer than 30,000 or more than 120,000 public chains were excluded, along with about five repertoires with anomalous nucleotide sharing. Not all clones reach the TCRdb copy of this immuneACCESS table, which keeps in-frame sequences only. Checked studies attribute under half of the gap to unresolved V genes and leave the rest unexplained. V and J calls and clone size follow that table, whereas D and trimming were derived from the DNA. The sample includes some 200,000 clones, with 77% observed a single time. The ten most abundant clones make up approximately 2.6% of the sample.

As to this clone: Its cognate antigen has yet to be identified. Within one base of it there is no much larger clone, and no base qualities were kept.

In this chain, TRBV7-6 is recombined with TRBJ2-6; confidence is insufficient to name the D gene. Sequences were obtained from PBMCs. The origin of this receptor is a woman in her sixties or seventies in good health and CMV-seropositive. The CDR3 region: CASSPSSSGSGANVLTF. The DNA reads TGTGCCAGCAGCCCAAGTAGTTCTGGCTCTGGGGCCAACGTCCTGACTTTC.